This TCR beta chain was found in a study of blood T cell repertoires in COVID-19. The wider study: Sample material is recorded as cDNA or gDNA derived from T cells, B-cell-depleted T cells, or PBMCs.

In the authors' workflow: Using reference gene primer amplification, nucleated cell counts were estimated. Generated by immunoSEQ multiplex PCR, the TCRdb table keeps only in-frame clones and is missing some. The D gene and trimming were derived from the DNA, and the V and J assignments and clone size from that table. This sample carries approximately 190,000 clones, around 84% of them seen once, and the ten largest clones take under 15%. The germline V gene encodes CDR1 SGHTA and CDR2 FQGNSA. With V trimmed by 4 bases and J by 0 bases, 4 bases remained unmatched. This CDR3 spans 15 amino acids. This sequence was found in a man younger than 40 with active or convalescent COVID-19. The sequenced sample was peripheral blood. The chain combines TRBV7-2 with TRBJ1-1; 8 nucleotides match TRBD1. The CDR3 reads CASSSGQALNTEAFF. In DNA form, the CDR3 reads TGTGCCAGCAGCTCGGGACAGGCCTTGAACACTGAAGCTTTCTTT.